These T cell receptor beta chains were read from a single sample in a study of regulatory T cells in long-lasting Graves disease. TCRdb called the multiplex PCR reads again in MiXCR, with one record for every CDR3 protein. The sample includes some 230,000 distinct CDR3 sequences, 18% of them seen just once. Here the sequenced sample was peripheral blood mononuclear cells (PBMCs), taken at new diagnosis, from a patient treated with antithyroid drugs. These receptors all stem from a female donor with Graves disease. The CDR3 runs from the conserved cysteine through the conserved F or W. Each record gives: V gene, J gene, clone size, D gene, CDR3 protein, CDR3 DNA. The D gene is left open where the match is weak. Clone size is given for some rows only: seen once, a few or many times, or a class if the clone is expanded.

v_call: TRBV3-1
j_call: TRBJ1-1
clone_size: many
d_call: .
cdr3_aa: CASSQNSGAEAFF
cdr3_nt: TGTGCCAGCAGCCAAAACAGTGGGGCTGAAGCTTTCTTT

v_call: TRBV18
j_call: TRBJ2-1
clone_size: many
d_call: .
cdr3_aa: CASSTGVDNEQFF
cdr3_nt: TGTGCCAGCTCAACGGGAGTGGACAATGAGCAGTTCTTC

v_call: TRBV30
j_call: TRBJ1-2
clone_size: many
d_call: .
cdr3_aa: CAWSPLRLNYGYTF
cdr3_nt: TGTGCCTGGAGCCCCCTACGGCTTAACTATGGCTACACCTTC

v_call: TRBV12-3/TRBV12-4
j_call: TRBJ2-2
clone_size: .
d_call: TRBD2
cdr3_aa: CASSRGLAGGRNGELFF
cdr3_nt: TGTGCCAGCAGTCGTGGACTAGCGGGAGGGCGGAACGGGGAGCTGTTTTTT

v_call: TRBV2
j_call: TRBJ2-3
clone_size: few
d_call: TRBD2
cdr3_aa: CTSSGTSGTVDTQYF
cdr3_nt: TGTACCAGCAGTGGGACTAGCGGGACGGTAGATACGCAGTATTTT

v_call: TRBV20-1
j_call: TRBJ1-1
clone_size: many
d_call: .
cdr3_aa: CSASGGKNEAFF
cdr3_nt: TGCAGTGCTAGCGGGGGTAAAAATGAAGCTTTCTTT

v_call: TRBV7-2
j_call: TRBJ2-7
clone_size: many
d_call: TRBD1
cdr3_aa: CASSSAYRGGSEQYF
cdr3_nt: TGTGCCAGCAGCTCCGCCTACAGGGGTGGTTCCGAGCAGTACTTC

v_call: TRBV7-2
j_call: TRBJ2-5
clone_size: many
d_call: TRBD1
cdr3_aa: CASSRDREETQYF
cdr3_nt: TGTGCCAGCAGCCGGGACAGGGAAGAGACCCAGTACTTC

v_call: TRBV18
j_call: TRBJ2-5
clone_size: many
d_call: .
cdr3_aa: CANSPPRPQETQYF
cdr3_nt: TGTGCCAACTCACCACCGCGGCCGCAAGAGACCCAGTACTTC

v_call: TRBV5-1
j_call: TRBJ2-1
clone_size: many
d_call: .
cdr3_aa: CASSLELVGHEQFF
cdr3_nt: TGCGCCAGCAGCTTGGAACTAGTCGGTCATGAGCAGTTCTTC

v_call: TRBV30
j_call: TRBJ2-7
clone_size: .
d_call: TRBD1
cdr3_aa: CACATGGGYEQYF
cdr3_nt: TGTGCCTGTGCGACAGGGGGAGGGTACGAGCAGTACTTC

v_call: TRBV7-9
j_call: TRBJ2-5
clone_size: few
d_call: TRBD2
cdr3_aa: CASSSLAGEETQYF
cdr3_nt: TGTGCCAGCAGCTCCTTAGCGGGAGAAGAGACCCAGTACTTC

v_call: TRBV10-3
j_call: TRBJ1-2
clone_size: .
d_call: .
cdr3_aa: CAISESGPRRGRWYGYTF
cdr3_nt: TGTGCCATCAGTGAGTCCGGGCCGCGCAGAGGGCGGTGGTACGGCTACACTTTC

v_call: TRBV10-3
j_call: TRBJ2-3
clone_size: .
d_call: TRBD1
cdr3_aa: CAITSGGGTDTQYF
cdr3_nt: TGTGCCATCACCTCAGGGGGAGGCACAGATACGCAGTATTTT

v_call: TRBV4-3
j_call: TRBJ2-1
clone_size: .
d_call: TRBD1
cdr3_aa: CASSQDRGGRNEQFF
cdr3_nt: TGCGCCAGCAGCCAAGATCGAGGGGGCCGCAATGAGCAGTTCTTC

v_call: TRBV6-5
j_call: TRBJ2-1
clone_size: .
d_call: TRBD2
cdr3_aa: CASSYSASGPNEQFF
cdr3_nt: TGTGCCAGCAGTTACTCGGCTAGCGGACCCAATGAGCAGTTCTTC

v_call: TRBV29-1
j_call: TRBJ1-5
clone_size: many
d_call: .
cdr3_aa: CSVGGVNQPQHF
cdr3_nt: TGCAGCGTGGGGGGGGTCAATCAGCCCCAGCATTTT

v_call: TRBV15
j_call: TRBJ2-3
clone_size: many
d_call: TRBD1
cdr3_aa: CATSSGTGFTDTQYF
cdr3_nt: TGTGCCACCAGCTCTGGGACAGGGTTCACAGATACGCAGTATTTT

v_call: TRBV7-6
j_call: TRBJ2-7
clone_size: many
d_call: TRBD1
cdr3_aa: CASSQTGADEQYF
cdr3_nt: TGTGCCAGCAGCCAGACAGGGGCAGACGAGCAGTACTTC

v_call: TRBV9
j_call: TRBJ2-1
clone_size: many
d_call: .
cdr3_aa: CASSPHRGGKGDYNEQFF
cdr3_nt: TGTGCCAGCAGCCCACACAGGGGAGGGAAGGGGGACTACAATGAGCAGTTCTTC

v_call: TRBV6-1
j_call: TRBJ2-2
clone_size: .
d_call: TRBD1
cdr3_aa: CASSRDRESGELFF
cdr3_nt: TGTGCCAGCAGCCGGGACAGGGAGTCCGGGGAGCTGTTTTTT

v_call: TRBV28
j_call: TRBJ1-6
clone_size: many
d_call: .
cdr3_aa: CASSLGGLPLSYNSPLHF
cdr3_nt: TGTGCCAGCAGTTTGGGGGGCTTACCTCTCTCCTATAATTCACCCCTCCACTTT

v_call: TRBV7-2
j_call: TRBJ1-1
clone_size: many
d_call: .
cdr3_aa: CASSLDRGGTEAFF
cdr3_nt: TGTGCCAGCAGCTTAGATCGAGGGGGCACTGAAGCTTTCTTT

v_call: TRBV24-1
j_call: TRBJ1-1
clone_size: many
d_call: .
cdr3_aa: CATSGGGRGAEAFF
cdr3_nt: TGTGCCACCAGTGGCGGAGGGCGAGGCGCTGAAGCTTTCTTT

v_call: TRBV7-9
j_call: TRBJ2-7
clone_size: many
d_call: .
cdr3_aa: CASSFGQTLEQYF
cdr3_nt: TGTGCCAGCAGCTTCGGGCAAACTCTCGAGCAGTACTTC

v_call: TRBV12-3/TRBV12-4
j_call: TRBJ1-2
clone_size: many
d_call: TRBD1
cdr3_aa: CASSFDRGVEGYTF
cdr3_nt: TGTGCCAGCAGTTTCGACAGGGGGGTAGAAGGCTACACCTTC

v_call: TRBV28
j_call: TRBJ2-7
clone_size: many
d_call: TRBD2
cdr3_aa: CASRRGAYEQYF
cdr3_nt: TGTGCCAGCAGGCGGGGGGCCTACGAGCAGTACTTC

v_call: TRBV20-1
j_call: TRBJ2-1
clone_size: many
d_call: TRBD2
cdr3_aa: CSASGLRGISGRVYNEQFF
cdr3_nt: TGCAGTGCTTCAGGCCTCAGGGGAATTAGCGGGAGGGTCTACAATGAGCAGTTCTTC

v_call: TRBV30
j_call: TRBJ1-2
clone_size: many
d_call: .
cdr3_aa: CACIGPYRSNYGYTF
cdr3_nt: TGTGCCTGCATCGGGCCGTACAGGAGTAACTATGGCTACACCTTC

v_call: TRBV7-9
j_call: TRBJ2-5
clone_size: many
d_call: .
cdr3_aa: CASSARTGGQETQYF
cdr3_nt: TGTGCCAGCAGCGCGCGGACAGGAGGGCAAGAGACCCAGTACTTC

v_call: TRBV7-2
j_call: TRBJ2-7
clone_size: .
d_call: TRBD2
cdr3_aa: CASSLIVTSGYEQYF
cdr3_nt: TGTGCCAGCAGCTTAATCGTGACTAGCGGCTACGAGCAGTACTTC

v_call: TRBV7-2
j_call: TRBJ1-1
clone_size: many
d_call: .
cdr3_aa: CASSFWSANTEAFF
cdr3_nt: TGTGCCAGCAGCTTCTGGTCTGCGAACACTGAAGCTTTCTTT

v_call: TRBV14
j_call: TRBJ2-2
clone_size: few
d_call: .
cdr3_aa: CASSRFNTGELFF
cdr3_nt: TGTGCCAGCAGCCGTTTTAACACCGGGGAGCTGTTTTTT

v_call: TRBV2
j_call: TRBJ2-1
clone_size: many
d_call: TRBD1
cdr3_aa: CASSGRDRVMDEQFF
cdr3_nt: TGTGCCAGCAGTGGGAGGGACAGGGTTATGGATGAGCAGTTCTTC

v_call: TRBV27
j_call: TRBJ2-2
clone_size: .
d_call: TRBD1
cdr3_aa: CASSLDRGHTGELFF
cdr3_nt: TGTGCCAGCAGTCTGGACAGGGGGCACACCGGGGAGCTGTTTTTT

v_call: TRBV11-3
j_call: TRBJ2-6
clone_size: many
d_call: .
cdr3_aa: CASSPRKANVLTF
cdr3_nt: TGTGCCAGCAGCCCACGGAAGGCCAACGTCCTGACTTTC

v_call: TRBV29-1
j_call: TRBJ1-6
clone_size: many
d_call: .
cdr3_aa: CSVGEFNSPLHF
cdr3_nt: TGCAGCGTTGGGGAGTTTAATTCACCCCTCCACTTT

v_call: TRBV19
j_call: TRBJ1-4
clone_size: .
d_call: .
cdr3_aa: CASSPQALHEKLFF
cdr3_nt: TGTGCCAGTAGCCCCCAGGCTTTGCATGAAAAACTGTTTTTT

v_call: TRBV24-1
j_call: TRBJ2-1
clone_size: many
d_call: .
cdr3_aa: CATSEAGPYNEQFF
cdr3_nt: TGTGCCACCAGCGAGGCGGGGCCCTACAATGAGCAGTTCTTC

v_call: TRBV28
j_call: TRBJ2-6
clone_size: .
d_call: .
cdr3_aa: CASSYTGYLGSSGANVLTF
cdr3_nt: TGTGCCAGCAGCTATACGGGGTATTTGGGATCATCTGGGGCCAACGTCCTGACTTTC